This T cell receptor (beta chain) appears in the sequencing data of a study of blood T cell repertoires in COVID-19. About the study: Sites across the United States, Italy and Spain contributed samples from acute and convalescent COVID-19.

Only in-frame clones appear in the TCRdb table, and some are missing; sequencing was by immunoSEQ multiplex PCR. The table lists approximately 250,000 clones, roughly 84% of them singletons. Germline trimming cut 2 bases from V and 1 base from J; bases unmatched to any gene: 8. The CDR3 length is 17 residues. Germline V gene data show CDR1 as MNHNS and CDR2 as SASEGT. Sequencing was performed on peripheral blood. The chain couples TRBV6-1 to TRBJ1-2; TRBD1 aligns across 9 bases. This clonotype originated in a man between 40 and 49 years old with acute or convalescent COVID-19. DNA of the CDR3: TGTGCCAGCAGTGAAAGGGGACAGGGTTTGGGTAACTATGGCTACACCTTC. Its translation: CASSERGQGLGNYGYTF.